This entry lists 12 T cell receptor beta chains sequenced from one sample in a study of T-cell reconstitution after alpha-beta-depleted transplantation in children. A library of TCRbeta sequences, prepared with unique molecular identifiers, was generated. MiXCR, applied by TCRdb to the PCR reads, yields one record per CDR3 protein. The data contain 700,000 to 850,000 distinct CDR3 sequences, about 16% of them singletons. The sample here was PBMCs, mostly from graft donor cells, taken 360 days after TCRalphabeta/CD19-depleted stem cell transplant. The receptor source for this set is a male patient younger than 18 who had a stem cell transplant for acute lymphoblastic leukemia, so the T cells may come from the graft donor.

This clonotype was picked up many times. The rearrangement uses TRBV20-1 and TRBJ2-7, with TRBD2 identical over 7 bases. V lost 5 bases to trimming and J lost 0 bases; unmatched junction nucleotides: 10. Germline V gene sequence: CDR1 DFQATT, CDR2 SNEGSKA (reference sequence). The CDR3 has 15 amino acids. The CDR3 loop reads CSARGRREFSYEQYF. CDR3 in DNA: TGCAGTGCTCGAGGGAGGCGGGAGTTCTCCTACGAGCAGTACTTC.

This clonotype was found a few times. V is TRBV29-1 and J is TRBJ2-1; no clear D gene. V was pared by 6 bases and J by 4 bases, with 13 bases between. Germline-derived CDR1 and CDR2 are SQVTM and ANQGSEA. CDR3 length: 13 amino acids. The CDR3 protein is CSVERREYNEQFF. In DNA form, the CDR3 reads TGCAGCGTCGAGAGGAGAGAATACAATGAGCAGTTCTTC.

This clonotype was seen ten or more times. In DNA form, the CDR3 reads TGCAGCGTTGTTGGGCCGGGGCCCAACCTTAACTACAATGAGCAGTTCTTC. As protein: CSVVGPGPNLNYNEQFF. The V gene is TRBV29-1, the J gene TRBJ2-1; either TRBD1 or TRBD2 may supply D (5 bases each). CDR3 length: 17 amino acids. The germline CDR1 and CDR2 sequences are SQVTM and ANQGSEA. Trimming left V 4 bases short and J 3 bases short, with 22 bases between.

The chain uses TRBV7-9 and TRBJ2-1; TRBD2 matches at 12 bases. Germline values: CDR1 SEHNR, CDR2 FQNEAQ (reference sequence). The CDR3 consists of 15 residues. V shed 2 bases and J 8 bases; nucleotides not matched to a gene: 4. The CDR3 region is CASSLLAGGPHEQFF. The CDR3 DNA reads TGTGCCAGCAGCTTACTAGCGGGAGGGCCCCATGAGCAGTTCTTC.

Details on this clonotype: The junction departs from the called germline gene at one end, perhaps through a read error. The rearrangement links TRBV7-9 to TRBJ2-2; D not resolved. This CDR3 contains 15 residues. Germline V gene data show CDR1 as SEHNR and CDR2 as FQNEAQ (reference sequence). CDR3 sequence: CASRSDLSNAGELFF. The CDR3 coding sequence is TGTGCCAGCAGATCGGACCTGTCGAACGCCGGGGAGCTGTTTTTT.

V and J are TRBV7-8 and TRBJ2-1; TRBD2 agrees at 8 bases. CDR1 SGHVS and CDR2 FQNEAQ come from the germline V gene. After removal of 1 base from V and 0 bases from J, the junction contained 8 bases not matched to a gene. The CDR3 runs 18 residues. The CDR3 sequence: CASSLGDQLAASYNEQFF. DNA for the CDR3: TGTGCCAGCAGCTTAGGAGACCAACTAGCGGCCTCCTACAATGAGCAGTTCTTC.

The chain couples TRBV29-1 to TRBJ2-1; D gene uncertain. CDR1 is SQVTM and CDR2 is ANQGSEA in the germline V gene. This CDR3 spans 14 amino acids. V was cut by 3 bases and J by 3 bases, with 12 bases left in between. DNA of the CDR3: TGCAGCGTTGAGCGACCAGGCAACTACAATGAGCAGTTCTTC. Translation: CSVERPGNYNEQFF.

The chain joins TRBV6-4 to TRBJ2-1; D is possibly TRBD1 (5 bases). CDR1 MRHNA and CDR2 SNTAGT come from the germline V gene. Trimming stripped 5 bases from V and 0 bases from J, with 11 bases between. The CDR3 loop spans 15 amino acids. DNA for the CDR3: TGTGCCAGCAGTCTTGACAGTTACTCCTACAATGAGCAGTTCTTC. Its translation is CASSLDSYSYNEQFF.

The CDR3 loop reads CSARTSGHTDTQYF. CDR3 in DNA: TGCAGTGCTAGGACTAGCGGCCACACAGATACGCAGTATTTT. The chain is built from TRBV20-1 and TRBJ2-3; 9 nucleotides agree with TRBD2. This CDR3 contains 14 residues. V lost 3 bases and J lost 2; bases outside the gene matches: 3. Germline values: CDR1 DFQATT, CDR2 SNEGSKA (reference sequence).

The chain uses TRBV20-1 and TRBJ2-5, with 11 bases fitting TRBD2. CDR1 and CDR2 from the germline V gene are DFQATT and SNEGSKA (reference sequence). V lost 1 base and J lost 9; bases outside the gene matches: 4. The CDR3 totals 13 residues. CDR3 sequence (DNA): TGCAGTGCTAGAGCCCCGACTAGCGGGGCCCAGTACTTC. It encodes CSARAPTSGAQYF.

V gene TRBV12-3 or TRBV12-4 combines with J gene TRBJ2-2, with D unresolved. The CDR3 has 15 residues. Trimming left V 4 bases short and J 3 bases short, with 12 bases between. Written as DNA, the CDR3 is TGTGCCAGCAGTTCCCGGGTGGGATACACCGGGGAGCTGTTTTTT. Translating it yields CASSSRVGYTGELFF.

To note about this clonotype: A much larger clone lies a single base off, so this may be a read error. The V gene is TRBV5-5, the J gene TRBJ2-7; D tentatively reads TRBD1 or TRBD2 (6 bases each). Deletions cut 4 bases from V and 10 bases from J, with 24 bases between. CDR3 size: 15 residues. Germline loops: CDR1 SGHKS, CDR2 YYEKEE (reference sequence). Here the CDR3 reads CASSARGVVRSDQYF. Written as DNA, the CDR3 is TGTGCCAGCAGCGCAAGGGGGGTCGTACGGAGCGATCAGTACTTC.